This TCR beta chain was obtained from a study of shared clonotypes between healthy human individuals. Study overall: CD4 naive cells filled three plates per donor, CD4 memory three, CD8 naive two and CD8 memory one.

This CDR3 is built from 15 residues. Germline V gene sequence: CDR1 ENHRY, CDR2 SYGVKD. Trimming took 10 bases from V and 4 from J, leaving 20 bases between them. Naive-designated CD8 cells lacked CD45RO, were positively enriched for CCR7, and omitted terminally differentiated effector memory CD45RA+ cells. Regarding the study as a whole: Generation probabilities of non-shared clonotypes were lower (relative to those shared by all four donors). Depth was large, yet rarefaction showed that sorted-subset sequencing was incomplete.

The DNA input per sorted-subset replicate PCR was about 180 ng, corresponding to around 28,000 T cell genomes. The repertoire was sequenced with immunoSEQ multiplex PCR; TCRdb's copy has only in-frame clones and lacks some. Here the sample spans about 680,000 clones, around 92% being singletons. Worth noting for this clone: Its antigen is as yet unknown.

The specimen was naive CD8+ T cells sorted from blood. The chain has TRBV10-3 and TRBJ2-1; a possible D gene is TRBD2 (6 bases). This TCR derives from a young man in good health. For the CDR3, the DNA is TGTGCCACCGCTCCGGAAGGCGGGGAATACAATGAGCAGTTCTTC. It encodes CATAPEGGEYNEQFF.